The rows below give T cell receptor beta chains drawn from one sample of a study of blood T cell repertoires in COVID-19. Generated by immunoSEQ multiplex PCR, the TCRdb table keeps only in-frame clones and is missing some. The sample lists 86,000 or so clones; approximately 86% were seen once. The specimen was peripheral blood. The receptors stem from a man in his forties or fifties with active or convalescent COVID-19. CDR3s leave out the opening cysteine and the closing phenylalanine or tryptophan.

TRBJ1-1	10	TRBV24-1	ATSDPQGGAF
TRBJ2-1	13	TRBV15	ATSMGLAGGNEQF
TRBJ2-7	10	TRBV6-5	ASSLRGYEQY
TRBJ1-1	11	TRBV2	ASLSGGNTEAF
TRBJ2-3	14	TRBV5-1	ASSPGTSGMADTQY
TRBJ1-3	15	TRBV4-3	ASSQEAQPTSGNTIY
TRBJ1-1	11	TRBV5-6	ASSLRGGTEAF
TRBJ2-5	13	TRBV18	ASSDQRGQQETQY
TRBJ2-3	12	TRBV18	ASSRGQITDTQY
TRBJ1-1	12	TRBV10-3	AIRQGSLVSEAF
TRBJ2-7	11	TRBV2	ASSRDSTYEQY
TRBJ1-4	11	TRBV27	ASADRGQAKLF
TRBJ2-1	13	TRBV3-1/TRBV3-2	ASSQTSGGAHEQF
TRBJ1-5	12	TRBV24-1	ATQGQGANQPQH
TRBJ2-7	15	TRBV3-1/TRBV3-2	ASSQDRAGQGFPEQY
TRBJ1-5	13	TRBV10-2	ASSGTPNSNQPQH
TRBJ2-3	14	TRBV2	ASSPRASGATDTQY
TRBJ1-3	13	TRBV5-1	ASSLVTGPGNTIY
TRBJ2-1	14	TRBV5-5	ASSSLLAGGYNEQF
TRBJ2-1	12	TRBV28	ASLAPGSYNEQF